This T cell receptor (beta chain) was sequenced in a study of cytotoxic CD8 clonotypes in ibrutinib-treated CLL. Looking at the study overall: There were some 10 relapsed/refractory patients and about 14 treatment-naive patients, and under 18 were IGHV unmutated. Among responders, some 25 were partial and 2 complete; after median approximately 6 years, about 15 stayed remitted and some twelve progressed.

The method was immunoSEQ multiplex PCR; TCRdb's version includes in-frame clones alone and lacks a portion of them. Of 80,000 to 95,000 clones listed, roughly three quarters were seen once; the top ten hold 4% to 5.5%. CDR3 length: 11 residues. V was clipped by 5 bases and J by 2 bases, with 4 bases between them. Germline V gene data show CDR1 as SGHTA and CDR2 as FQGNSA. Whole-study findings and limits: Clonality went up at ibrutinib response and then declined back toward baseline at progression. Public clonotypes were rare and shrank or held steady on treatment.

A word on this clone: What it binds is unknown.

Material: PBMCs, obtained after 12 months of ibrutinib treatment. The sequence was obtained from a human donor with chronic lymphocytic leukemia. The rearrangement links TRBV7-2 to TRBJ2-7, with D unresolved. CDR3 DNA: TGTGCCAGCAGCCGGGCCTACGAGCAGTACTTC. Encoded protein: CASSRAYEQYF.